This T cell receptor beta chain was sequenced during a study of cytomegalovirus exposure and HLA in healthy donors. Regarding the study as a whole: Reports described diagnosis of cytomegalovirus status by the classifier as highly specific and sensitive.

A note on this clone: Its specificity is unknown.

Primers included in the PCR were 60 Vbeta and 13 Jbeta primers. Produced via immunoSEQ multiplex PCR; TCRdb's table is partial and in-frame only. This repertoire shows approximately 110,000 clones, roughly 71% found once; its top ten account for over 3.5%. With 2 bases removed from V and 6 bases from J, the gap between germline ends came to 8 bases. This CDR3 is 13 amino acids long. Germline V gene sequence: CDR1 MNHNS, CDR2 SASEGT. This chain uses TRBV6-1 with TRBJ2-1; D call uncertain. The source material was PBMCs. The TCR comes from a woman in her forties or fifties in good health and CMV-seropositive. The CDR3 sequence: CASSEWAANEQFF. As DNA, the CDR3 is TGTGCCAGCAGTGAATGGGCTGCCAATGAGCAGTTCTTC.